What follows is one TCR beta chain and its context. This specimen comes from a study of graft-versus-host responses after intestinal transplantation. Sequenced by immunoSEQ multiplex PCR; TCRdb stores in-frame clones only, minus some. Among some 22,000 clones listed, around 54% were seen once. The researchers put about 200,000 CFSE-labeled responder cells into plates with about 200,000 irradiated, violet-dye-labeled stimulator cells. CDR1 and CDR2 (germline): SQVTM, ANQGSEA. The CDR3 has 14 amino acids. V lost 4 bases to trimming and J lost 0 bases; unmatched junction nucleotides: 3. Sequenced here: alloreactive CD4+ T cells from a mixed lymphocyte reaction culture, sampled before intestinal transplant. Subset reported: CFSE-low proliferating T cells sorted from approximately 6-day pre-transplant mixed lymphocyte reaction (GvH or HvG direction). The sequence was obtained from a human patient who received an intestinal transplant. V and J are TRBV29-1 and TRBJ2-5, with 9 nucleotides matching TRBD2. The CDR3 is CSVGGLAYQETQYF. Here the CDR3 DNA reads TGCAGCGTTGGCGGACTAGCGTACCAAGAGACCCAGTACTTC.